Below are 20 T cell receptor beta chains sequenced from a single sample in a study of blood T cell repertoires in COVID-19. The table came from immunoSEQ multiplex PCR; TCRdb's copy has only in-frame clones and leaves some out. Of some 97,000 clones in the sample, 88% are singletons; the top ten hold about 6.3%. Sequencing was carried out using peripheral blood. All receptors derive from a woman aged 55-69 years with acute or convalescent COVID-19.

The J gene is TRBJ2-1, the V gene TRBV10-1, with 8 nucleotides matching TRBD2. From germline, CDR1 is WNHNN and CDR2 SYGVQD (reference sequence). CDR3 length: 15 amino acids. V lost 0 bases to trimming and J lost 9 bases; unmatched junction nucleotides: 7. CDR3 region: CASSESPSGSREQFF. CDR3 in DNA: TGCGCCAGCAGTGAGTCGCCTAGCGGGTCCCGTGAGCAGTTCTTC.

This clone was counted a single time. DNA for the CDR3: TGTGCCAGCAGTGAGGGACAGGGGGGGTTGGCCCTCCACTTT. This encodes CASSEGQGGLALHF. The chain combines TRBV6-1 with TRBJ1-6; 11 bases map to TRBD1. The length of the CDR3 is 14 residues. V lost 3 bases and J lost 14; bases outside the gene matches: 6. The germline V gene encodes CDR1 MNHNS and CDR2 SASEGT.

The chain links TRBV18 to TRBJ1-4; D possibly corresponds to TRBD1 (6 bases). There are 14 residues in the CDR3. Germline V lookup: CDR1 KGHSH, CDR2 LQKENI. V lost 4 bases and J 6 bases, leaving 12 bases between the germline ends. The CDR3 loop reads CASSLQGSDEKLFF. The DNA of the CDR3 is TGTGCCAGCTCACTCCAGGGGAGTGATGAAAAACTGTTTTTT.

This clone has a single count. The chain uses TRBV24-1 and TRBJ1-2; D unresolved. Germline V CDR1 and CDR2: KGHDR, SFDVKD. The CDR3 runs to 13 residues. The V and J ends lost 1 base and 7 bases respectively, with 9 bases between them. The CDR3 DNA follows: TGTGCCACCAGTGATTTCGGGTCCGGTGGCTACACCTTC. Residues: CATSDFGSGGYTF.

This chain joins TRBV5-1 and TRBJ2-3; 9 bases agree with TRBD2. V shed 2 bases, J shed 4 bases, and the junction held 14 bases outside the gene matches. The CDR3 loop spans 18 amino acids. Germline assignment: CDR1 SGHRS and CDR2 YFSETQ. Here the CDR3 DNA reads TGCGCCAGCAGCTTAATGCCCAGTAGCGGGAGTATAGCAGATACGCAGTATTTT. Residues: CASSLMPSSGSIADTQYF.

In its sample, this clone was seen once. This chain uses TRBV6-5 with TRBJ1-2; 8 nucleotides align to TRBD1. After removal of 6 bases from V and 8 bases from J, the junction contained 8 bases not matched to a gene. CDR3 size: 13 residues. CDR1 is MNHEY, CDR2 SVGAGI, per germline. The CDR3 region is CASRPTGGEGYTF. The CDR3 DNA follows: TGTGCCAGCAGACCAACAGGGGGTGAAGGCTACACCTTC.

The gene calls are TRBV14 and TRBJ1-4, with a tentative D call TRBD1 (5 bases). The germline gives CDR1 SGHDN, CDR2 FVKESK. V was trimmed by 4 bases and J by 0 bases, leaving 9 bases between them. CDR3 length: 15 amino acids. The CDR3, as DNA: TGTGCCAGCAGCCCGGGACTGACAACTAATGAAAAACTGTTTTTT. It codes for CASSPGLTTNEKLFF.

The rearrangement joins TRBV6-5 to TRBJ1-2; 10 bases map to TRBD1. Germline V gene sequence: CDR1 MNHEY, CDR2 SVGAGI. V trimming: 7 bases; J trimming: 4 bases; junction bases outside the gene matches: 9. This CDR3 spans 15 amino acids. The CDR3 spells CASIPSRDRGYGYTF. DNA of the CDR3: TGTGCCAGCATCCCATCGAGGGACAGGGGCTATGGCTACACCTTC.

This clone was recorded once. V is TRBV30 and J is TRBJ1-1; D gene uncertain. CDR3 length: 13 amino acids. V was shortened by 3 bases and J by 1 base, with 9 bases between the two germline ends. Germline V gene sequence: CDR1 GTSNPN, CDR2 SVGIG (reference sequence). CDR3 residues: CAWSPSGNTEAFF. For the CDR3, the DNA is TGTGCCTGGAGCCCCAGCGGGAACACTGAAGCTTTCTTT.

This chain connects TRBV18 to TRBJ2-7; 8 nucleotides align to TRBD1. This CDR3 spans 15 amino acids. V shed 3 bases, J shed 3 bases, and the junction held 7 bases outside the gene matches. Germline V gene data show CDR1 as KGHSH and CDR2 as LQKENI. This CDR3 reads CASSPGDRKIYEQYF. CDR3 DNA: TGTGCCAGCTCACCTGGGGACAGGAAAATCTACGAGCAGTACTTC. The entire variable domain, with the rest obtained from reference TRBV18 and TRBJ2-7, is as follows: NAGVMQNPRHLVRRRGQEARLRCSPMKGHSHVYWYRQLPEEGLKFMVYLQKENIIDESGMPKERFSAEFPKEGPSILRIQQVVRGDSAAYFCASSPGDRKIYEQYFGPGTRLTVT.

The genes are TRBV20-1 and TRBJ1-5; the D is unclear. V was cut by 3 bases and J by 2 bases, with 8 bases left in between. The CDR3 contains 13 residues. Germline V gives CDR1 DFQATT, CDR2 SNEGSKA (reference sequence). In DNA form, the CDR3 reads TGCAGTGCTAGTTCGGGTCGCAATCAGCCCCAGCATTTT. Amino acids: CSASSGRNQPQHF.

The CDR3 loop is CASSFSTSSYEQYF. CDR3 nucleotides: TGCGCCAGCAGCTTTAGTACGTCATCCTACGAGCAGTACTTC. The rearrangement uses TRBV5-1 and TRBJ2-7, with D unclear. V lost 2 bases, J lost 1 base, and 10 bases lay in between. Germline V gene data show CDR1 as SGHRS and CDR2 as YFSETQ. This CDR3 contains 14 residues.

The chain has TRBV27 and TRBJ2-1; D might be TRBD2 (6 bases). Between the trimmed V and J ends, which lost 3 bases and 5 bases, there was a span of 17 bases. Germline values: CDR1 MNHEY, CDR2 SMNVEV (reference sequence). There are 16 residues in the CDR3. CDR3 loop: CASSFSTGELDNEQFF. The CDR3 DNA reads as TGTGCCAGCAGTTTTTCGACGGGAGAATTGGACAATGAGCAGTTCTTC.

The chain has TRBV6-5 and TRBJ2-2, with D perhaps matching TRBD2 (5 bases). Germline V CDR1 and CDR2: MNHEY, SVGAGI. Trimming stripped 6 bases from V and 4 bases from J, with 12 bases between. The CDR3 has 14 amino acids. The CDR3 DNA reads TGTGCCAGCAGCCCCCGGGGTACCACCGGGGAGCTGTTTTTT. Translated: CASSPRGTTGELFF.

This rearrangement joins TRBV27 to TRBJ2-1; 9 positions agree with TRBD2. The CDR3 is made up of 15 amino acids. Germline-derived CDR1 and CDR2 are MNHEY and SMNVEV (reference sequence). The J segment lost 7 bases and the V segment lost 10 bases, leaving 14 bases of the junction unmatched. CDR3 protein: CATSPAGLAPNEQFF. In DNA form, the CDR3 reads TGTGCCACCTCGCCCGCCGGACTAGCGCCGAATGAGCAGTTCTTC.

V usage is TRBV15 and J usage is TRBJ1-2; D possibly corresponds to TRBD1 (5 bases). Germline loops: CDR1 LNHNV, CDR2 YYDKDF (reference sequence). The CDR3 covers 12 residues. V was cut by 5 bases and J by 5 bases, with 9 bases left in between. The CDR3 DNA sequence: TGTGCCACCAGCTCTGGGGGGTATGGCTACACCTTC. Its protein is CATSSGGYGYTF. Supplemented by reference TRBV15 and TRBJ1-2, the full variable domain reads DAMVIQNPRYQVTQFGKPVTLSCSQTLNHNVMYWYQQKSSQAPKLLFHYYDKDFNNEADTPDNFQSRRPNTSFCFLDIRSPGLGDTAMYLCATSSGGYGYTFGSGTRLTVV.

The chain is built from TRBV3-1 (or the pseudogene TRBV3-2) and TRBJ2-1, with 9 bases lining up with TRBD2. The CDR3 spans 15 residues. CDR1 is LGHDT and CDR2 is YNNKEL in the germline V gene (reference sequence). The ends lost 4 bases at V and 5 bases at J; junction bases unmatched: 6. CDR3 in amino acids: CASSPTSGGNNEQFF. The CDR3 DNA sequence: TGTGCCAGCAGCCCGACTAGCGGAGGTAACAATGAGCAGTTCTTC.

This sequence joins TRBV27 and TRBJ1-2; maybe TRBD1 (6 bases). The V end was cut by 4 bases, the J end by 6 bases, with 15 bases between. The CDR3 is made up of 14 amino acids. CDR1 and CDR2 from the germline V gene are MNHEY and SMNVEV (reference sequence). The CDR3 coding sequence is TGTGCCAGCAGTTCCCCACAGGGAAAAGATGGCTACACCTTC. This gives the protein CASSSPQGKDGYTF.

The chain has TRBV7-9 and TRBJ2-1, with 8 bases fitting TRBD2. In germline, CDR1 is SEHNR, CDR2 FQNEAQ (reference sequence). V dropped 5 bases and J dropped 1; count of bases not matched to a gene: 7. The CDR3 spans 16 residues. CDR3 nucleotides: TGTGCCAGCAGCCCTCCCAGCGGGAGATCCTACAATGAGCAGTTCTTC. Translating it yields CASSPPSGRSYNEQFF.

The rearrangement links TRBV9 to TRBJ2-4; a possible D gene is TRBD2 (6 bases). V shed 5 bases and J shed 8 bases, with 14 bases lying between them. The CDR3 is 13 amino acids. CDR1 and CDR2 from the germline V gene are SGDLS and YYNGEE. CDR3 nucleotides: TGTGCCAGCAGTCAAGACCCGGGGGACATTCAGTACTTC. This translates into CASSQDPGDIQYF.